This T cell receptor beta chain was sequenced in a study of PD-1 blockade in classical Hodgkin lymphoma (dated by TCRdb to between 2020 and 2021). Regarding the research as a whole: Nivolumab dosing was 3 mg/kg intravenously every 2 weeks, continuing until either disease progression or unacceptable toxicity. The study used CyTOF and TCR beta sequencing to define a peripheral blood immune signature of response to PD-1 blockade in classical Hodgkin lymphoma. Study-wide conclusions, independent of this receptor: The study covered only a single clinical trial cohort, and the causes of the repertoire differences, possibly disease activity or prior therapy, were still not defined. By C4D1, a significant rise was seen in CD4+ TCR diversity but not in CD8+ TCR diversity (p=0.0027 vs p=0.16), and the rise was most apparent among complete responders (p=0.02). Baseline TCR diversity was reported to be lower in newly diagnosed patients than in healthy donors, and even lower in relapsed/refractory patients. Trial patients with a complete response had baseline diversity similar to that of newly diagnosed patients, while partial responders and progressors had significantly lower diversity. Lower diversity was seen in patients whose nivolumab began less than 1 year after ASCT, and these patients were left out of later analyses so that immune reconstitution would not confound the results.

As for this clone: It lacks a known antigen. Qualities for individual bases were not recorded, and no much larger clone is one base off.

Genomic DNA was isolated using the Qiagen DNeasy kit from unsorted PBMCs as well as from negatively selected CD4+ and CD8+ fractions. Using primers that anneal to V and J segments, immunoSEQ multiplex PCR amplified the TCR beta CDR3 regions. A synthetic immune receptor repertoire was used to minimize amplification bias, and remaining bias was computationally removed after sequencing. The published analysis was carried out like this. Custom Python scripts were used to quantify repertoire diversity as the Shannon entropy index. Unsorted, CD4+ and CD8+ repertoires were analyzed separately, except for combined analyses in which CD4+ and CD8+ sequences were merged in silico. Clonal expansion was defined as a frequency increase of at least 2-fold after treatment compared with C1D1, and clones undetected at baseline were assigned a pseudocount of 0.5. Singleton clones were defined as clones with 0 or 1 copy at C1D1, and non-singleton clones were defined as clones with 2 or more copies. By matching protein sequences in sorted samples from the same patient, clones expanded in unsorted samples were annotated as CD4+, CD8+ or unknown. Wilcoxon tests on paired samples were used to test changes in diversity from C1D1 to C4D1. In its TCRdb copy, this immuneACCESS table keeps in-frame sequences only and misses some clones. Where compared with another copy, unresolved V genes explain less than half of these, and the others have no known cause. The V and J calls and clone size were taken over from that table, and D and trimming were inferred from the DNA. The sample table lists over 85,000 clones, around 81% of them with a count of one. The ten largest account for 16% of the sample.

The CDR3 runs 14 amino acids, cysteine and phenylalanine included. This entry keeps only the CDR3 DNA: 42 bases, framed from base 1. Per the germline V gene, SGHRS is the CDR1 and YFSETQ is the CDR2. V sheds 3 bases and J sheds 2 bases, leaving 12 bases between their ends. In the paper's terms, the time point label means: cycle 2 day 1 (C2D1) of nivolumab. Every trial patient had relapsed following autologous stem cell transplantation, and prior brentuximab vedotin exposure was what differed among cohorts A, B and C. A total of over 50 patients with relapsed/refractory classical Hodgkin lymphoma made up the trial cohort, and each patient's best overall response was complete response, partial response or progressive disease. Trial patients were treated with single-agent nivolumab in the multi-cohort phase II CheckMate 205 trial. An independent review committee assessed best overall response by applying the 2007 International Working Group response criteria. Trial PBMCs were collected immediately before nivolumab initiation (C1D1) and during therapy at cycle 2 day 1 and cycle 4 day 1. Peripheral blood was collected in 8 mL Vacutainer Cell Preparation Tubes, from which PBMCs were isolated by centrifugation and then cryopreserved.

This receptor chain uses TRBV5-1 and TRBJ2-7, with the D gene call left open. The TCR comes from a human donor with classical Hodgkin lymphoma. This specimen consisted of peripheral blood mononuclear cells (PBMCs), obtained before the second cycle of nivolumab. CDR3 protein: CASSSTAATYEQYF. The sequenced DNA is TGCGCCAGCAGCTCGACGGCAGCCACCTACGAGCAGTACTTC.